Listed below are T cell receptor beta chains from one sample, sequenced in a study of OX40 agonist ivuxolimab in advanced cancers. The method was immunoSEQ multiplex PCR; TCRdb's version includes in-frame clones alone and lacks a portion of them. The sample consists of 45,000 to 65,000 clones, about 87% of them appearing once. The sample was CD4+ or CD8+ T cells sorted from blood, taken in a trial of the OX40 agonist ivuxolimab. Source of these receptors: an adult with an advanced solid tumor such as melanoma, head and neck, liver or kidney cancer. Both conserved end residues are part of each CDR3. The D gene is left open where the match is weak. For some rows the clone size is stated as once, few or many, or as a class when expanded; others skip it.

J | V | D | size | CDR3 | DNA
TRBJ1-5 | TRBV4-2 | NA | NA | CASSSTVNQPQHF | TGTGCCAGCAGCTCTACAGTTAATCAGCCCCAGCATTTT
TRBJ1-2 | TRBV19 | TRBD1 | few | CASSAAGTGPNYGYTF | TGTGCCAGTAGTGCCGCCGGGACAGGACCTAACTATGGCTACACCTTC
TRBJ1-4 | TRBV7-7 | TRBD1 | NA | CASSSDRDEKLFF | TGTGCCAGCAGCTCGGACAGGGACGAAAAACTGTTTTTT
TRBJ1-4 | TRBV2 | NA | NA | CASSNTRAALNEKLFF | TGTGCCAGCAGTAACACCCGGGCCGCGCTTAATGAAAAACTGTTTTTT
TRBJ2-3 | TRBV5-1 | NA | NA | CASSLNSQGEADTQYF | TGCGCCAGCAGCTTGAATAGCCAGGGGGAGGCAGATACGCAGTATTTT
TRBJ1-1 | TRBV6-4 | TRBD1 | NA | CASKKDRMNTEAFF | TGTGCCAGCAAGAAGGACAGGATGAACACTGAAGCTTTCTTT
TRBJ2-3 | TRBV7-2 | TRBD2 | NA | CASSLGPSGTRTDTQYF | TGTGCCAGCAGCTTAGGTCCTAGCGGGACCCGAACGGATACGCAGTATTTT
TRBJ2-7 | TRBV29-1 | TRBD2 | few | CSVEAPRTSGYEQYF | TGCAGCGTTGAAGCTCCCCGGACTAGCGGCTACGAGCAGTACTTC
TRBJ1-2 | TRBV7-2 | TRBD1 | NA | CASSLGTPGQPWGYTF | TGTGCCAGCAGCTTGGGCACCCCGGGACAGCCTTGGGGCTACACCTTC
TRBJ1-4 | TRBV7-8 | NA | NA | CASSQRRNLNEKLFF | TGTGCCAGCAGCCAAAGACGGAACCTTAATGAAAAACTGTTTTTT
TRBJ1-3 | TRBV10-3 | NA | NA | CAISGPQGVGNTIYF | TGTGCCATCAGTGGCCCCCAGGGAGTTGGAAACACCATATATTTT
TRBJ1-5 | TRBV19 | NA | NA | CASTPWGTSNQPQHF | TGTGCCAGTACCCCCTGGGGGACAAGCAATCAGCCCCAGCATTTT
TRBJ1-4 | TRBV19 | TRBD1 | NA | CATGTGNEKLFF | TGTGCCACAGGGACAGGGAATGAAAAACTGTTTTTT
TRBJ2-3 | TRBV4-1 | NA | NA | CASSSVSGFTDTQYF | TGCGCCAGCAGCTCGGTTTCCGGATTCACAGATACGCAGTATTTT
TRBJ1-5 | TRBV7-8 | NA | once | CASSPPGGQPQHF | TGTGCCAGCAGCCCCCCGGGGGGTCAGCCCCAGCATTTT
TRBJ2-3 | TRBV28 | NA | NA | CASTSYTDTQYF | TGTGCCAGCACATCCTATACAGATACGCAGTATTTT
TRBJ2-4 | TRBV27 | NA | NA | CASSTRQLIAKNIQYF | TGTGCCAGCAGCACAAGACAATTAATAGCCAAAAACATTCAGTACTTC
TRBJ2-3 | TRBV14 | NA | NA | CASGLMDTQYF | TGTGCCAGCGGCCTCATGGATACGCAGTATTTT
TRBJ2-2 | TRBV13 | NA | NA | CASSLVSGELFF | TGTGCCAGCAGCTTAGTTTCTGGGGAGCTGTTTTTT
TRBJ1-4 | TRBV19 | NA | NA | CASTYARGRTNEKLFF | TGTGCCAGTACCTACGCCAGGGGACGGACTAATGAAAAACTGTTTTTT
TRBJ1-4 | TRBV2 | NA | NA | CASSQQQGASGKLFF | TGTGCCAGCAGTCAACAACAGGGCGCAAGTGGAAAACTGTTTTTT
TRBJ1-3 | TRBV9 | NA | NA | CASSVTVSGNTIYF | TGTGCCAGCAGCGTGACAGTGAGTGGAAACACCATATATTTT
TRBJ2-5 | TRBV11-2 | NA | NA | CASSLARSHQETQYF | TGTGCCAGCAGCTTAGCCCGCTCCCATCAAGAGACCCAGTACTTC
TRBJ2-1 | TRBV6-5 | NA | once | CASTGFSYNEQFF | TGTGCCAGCACCGGTTTCTCCTACAATGAGCAGTTCTTC
TRBJ2-3 | TRBV5-1 | NA | once | CASRRTATTDTQYF | TGCGCCAGCAGGAGGACAGCAACAACAGATACGCAGTATTTT
TRBJ2-6 | TRBV7-2 | NA | NA | CASSLDSGANVLTF | TGTGCCAGCAGCTTAGACTCTGGGGCCAACGTCCTGACTTTC
TRBJ1-2 | TRBV29-1 | NA | NA | CSAEGGNYGYTF | TGCAGCGCTGAGGGTGGCAACTATGGCTACACCTTC
TRBJ1-1 | TRBV10-2 | NA | NA | CASSSGNPGTEAFF | TGCGCCAGCTCCTCCGGGAACCCAGGCACTGAAGCTTTCTTT
TRBJ2-5 | TRBV6-1 | NA | NA | CASRNGPRGQETQYF | TGTGCCAGCAGGAACGGTCCCCGTGGTCAAGAGACCCAGTACTTC
TRBJ2-1 | TRBV5-3 | TRBD2 | NA | CARSLREGDDNEQFF | TGTGCCAGAAGCTTGAGGGAGGGAGATGACAATGAGCAGTTCTTC
TRBJ2-2 | TRBV5-4 | NA | once | CASRMRNQNGELFF | TGTGCCAGCAGAATGCGGAATCAAAACGGGGAGCTGTTTTTT
TRBJ1-2 | TRBV19 | NA | NA | CASSTQRDLYGYTF | TGTGCCAGTAGTACCCAACGGGACCTCTATGGCTACACCTTC
TRBJ2-2 | TRBV5-1 | TRBD2 | NA | CASSFRPSGNVGELFF | TGCGCCAGCAGCTTCCGGCCTAGCGGGAATGTCGGGGAGCTGTTTTTT
TRBJ2-1 | TRBV27 | TRBD2 | NA | CASSTSGYNEQFF | TGTGCCAGCAGTACTAGCGGGTACAATGAGCAGTTCTTC
TRBJ1-2 | TRBV28 | NA | NA | CASSPRAGDGYTF | TGTGCCAGCAGTCCCCGGGCAGGGGATGGCTACACCTTC
TRBJ1-5 | TRBV6-6 | TRBD1 | NA | CASSDRGGNQPQHF | TGTGCCAGCAGTGACAGGGGCGGGAATCAGCCCCAGCATTTT
TRBJ1-5 | TRBV7-8 | NA | NA | CASSRAGNQPQHF | TGTGCCAGCAGCAGGGCAGGGAATCAGCCCCAGCATTTT
TRBJ1-6 | TRBV4-2 | NA | NA | CASSQENSPLHF | TGTGCCAGCAGCCAAGAAAATTCACCCCTCCACTTT
TRBJ1-2 | TRBV6-5 | NA | once | CASSYSMSEPSGYTF | TGTGCCAGCAGTTACTCGATGTCGGAGCCCTCGGGCTACACCTTC
TRBJ1-1 | TRBV7-2 | TRBD1 | NA | CASRRQGFTEAFF | TGTGCCAGCAGACGACAGGGGTTCACTGAAGCTTTCTTT
TRBJ1-2 | TRBV5-6 | TRBD1 | few | CASSFDRGSYTF | TGTGCCAGCAGCTTCGACAGGGGTAGCTACACCTTC
TRBJ1-2 | TRBV4-3 | NA | NA | CASSHSGTNYGYTF | TGCGCCAGCAGCCATTCCGGGACTAACTATGGCTACACCTTC
TRBJ2-3 | TRBV7-9 | NA | NA | CASSSPGDTQYF | TGTGCCAGCAGCTCCCCGGGAGATACGCAGTATTTT
TRBJ1-1 | TRBV11-2 | NA | NA | CASSSNPNTGNTEAFF | TGTGCCAGCAGCTCTAACCCTAACACAGGGAACACTGAAGCTTTCTTT
TRBJ2-1 | TRBV5-1 | NA | NA | CASSLEFNEQFF | TGCGCCAGCAGCTTGGAATTCAATGAGCAGTTCTTC
TRBJ2-2 | TRBV6-5 | NA | NA | CASSYLGAGELFF | TGTGCCAGCAGTTACCTCGGGGCCGGGGAGCTGTTTTTT
TRBJ2-1 | TRBV5-1 | TRBD1 | NA | CASSLRTGSNEQFF | TGCGCCAGCAGCCTACGGACAGGGTCGAATGAGCAGTTCTTC
TRBJ1-5 | TRBV6-5 | NA | NA | CASSYQGYSNQPQHF | TGTGCCAGCAGTTACCAGGGATATAGCAATCAGCCCCAGCATTTT
TRBJ1-6 | TRBV7-9 | NA | NA | CASNGGGNNSPLHF | TGTGCCAGCAATGGGGGAGGGAATAATTCACCCCTCCACTTT
TRBJ1-6 | TRBV5-1 | NA | few | CASSLDRELGSPLHF | TGCGCCAGCAGCTTGGATCGGGAGTTGGGTTCACCCCTCCACTTT
TRBJ2-7 | TRBV5-6 | NA | NA | CASSLGFSARSSYEQYF | TGTGCCAGCAGCTTGGGATTTTCGGCAAGGAGCTCCTACGAGCAGTACTTC